One sample yielded the 24 T cell receptor beta chains listed below, sequenced in a study of CD8 T cells in ankylosing spondylitis (dated by TCRdb to 2016 to 2017). The library was prepared using 5' RACE. Instrument used: Illumina HiSeq 2500. TCRdb reworked the public reads: Q25 trimming with fastp, MiXCR clone assembly, productive beta chains retained. Each CDR3 protein appears once, grouped with its most common genes and DNA. Recorded for this sample are about 240,000 distinct CDR3 sequences; 7.5% to 9% of them occurred a single time. The top ten constitute about 6.5% of the sample. The source material was blood, either unsorted or a sorted T cell fraction (not recorded which). Receptor source: a male donor with ankylosing spondylitis or in good health (not recorded which).

This clonotype was recorded at least ten times. The chain uses TRBV7-2 and TRBJ1-1; no reliable D call. Germline-derived CDR1 and CDR2 are SGHTA and FQGNSA. This CDR3 is 18 amino acids long. With 0 bases removed from V and 6 bases from J, the gap between germline ends came to 23 bases. As DNA, the CDR3 is TGTGCCAGCAGCTTAGCCAGAGGAGCTCACCCAGCCGTCGCTGAAGCTTTCTTT. This encodes CASSLARGAHPAVAEAFF.

This clonotype was recorded at least ten times. This chain joins TRBV29-1 and TRBJ2-5, with 7 bases identical to TRBD2. The ends lost 4 bases at V and 1 base at J; junction bases unmatched: 0. The CDR3 covers 12 residues. Germline assignment: CDR1 SQVTM and CDR2 ANQGSEA. CDR3: CSVGGGQETQYF. DNA for the CDR3: TGCAGCGTTGGGGGGGGCCAAGAGACCCAGTACTTC.

Only a few counts were recorded for this clonotype. The chain combines TRBV10-3 with TRBJ1-5; the match to TRBD1 covers 7 bases. The CDR3 has 15 residues. After removal of 4 bases from V and 0 bases from J, the junction contained 3 bases not matched to a gene. CDR1 and CDR2 from the germline V gene are ENHRY and SYGVKD. As DNA, the CDR3 is TGTGCCATCAGTGGAACAGGGGATAGCAATCAGCCCCAGCATTTT. It codes for CAISGTGDSNQPQHF.

This clonotype was picked up many times. The genes are TRBV6-1 and TRBJ2-1; either TRBD1 or TRBD2 may fit D (5 bases each). Looked up from germline, CDR1 is MNHNS and CDR2 is SASEGT. The length of the CDR3 is 16 residues. The V end was cut by 8 bases, the J end by 2 bases, with 19 bases between. The DNA for the CDR3 is TGTGCCAGCGTCCCCCGGTTTGGGGGAGCCTACAATGAGCAGTTCTTC. Translated: CASVPRFGGAYNEQFF.

V gene TRBV6-2 or TRBV6-3 combines with J gene TRBJ2-7; TRBD1 matches at 7 bases. Looked up from germline, CDR1 is MNHEY and CDR2 is SVGEGT. The CDR3 has 16 amino acids. With 5 bases clipped from V and 0 bases from J, the junction kept 10 bases outside the gene matches. The CDR3 DNA is TGTGCCAGCAGTACCCGAACAGGGGAACCCTCCTACGAGCAGTACTTC. Its translation is CASSTRTGEPSYEQYF.

V is TRBV12-3 or TRBV12-4 and J is TRBJ2-3; TRBD2 agrees at 10 bases. Trimming at V came to 4 bases and at J to 1 base, leaving 5 bases not matched to a gene. CDR3 length equals 16 residues. The CDR3 loop reads CASSSLGLAGTDTQYF. The CDR3 DNA is TGTGCCAGCAGTTCCCTCGGACTAGCGGGCACAGATACGCAGTATTTT.

The chain is built from TRBV20-1 and TRBJ1-1; D unclear. The CDR3 is 13 amino acids. Germline loops: CDR1 DFQATT, CDR2 SNEGSKA (reference sequence). Trimming removed 0 bases from V and 6 bases from J, with 11 bases in between. The CDR3 region is CSAREKRWAEAFF. The CDR3, as DNA: TGCAGTGCTAGAGAAAAGAGGTGGGCTGAAGCTTTCTTT.

This clonotype was detected ten times or more. The chain links TRBV20-1 to TRBJ2-1, with TRBD2 matching 7 bases. This CDR3 is 13 amino acids long. Germline V gene lookup returns CDR1 DFQATT and CDR2 SNEGSKA (reference sequence). After removal of 3 bases from V and 9 bases from J, the junction contained 8 bases not matched to a gene. As DNA, the CDR3 is TGCAGTGCTAGCGCGTCCAGCGGGGTTGAGCAGTTCTTC. Encoded protein: CSASASSGVEQFF.

Ten or more counts support this clonotype. The chain employs TRBV20-1 and TRBJ2-3, with 8 positions matching TRBD2. Germline V gene lookup returns CDR1 DFQATT and CDR2 SNEGSKA (reference sequence). V was pared by 0 bases and J by 1 base, with 9 bases of the junction left unmatched. This CDR3 contains 17 residues. CDR3 loop: CSARDLVRRGGTDTQYF. Here the CDR3 DNA reads TGCAGTGCTAGAGATCTCGTAAGGCGGGGGGGCACAGATACGCAGTATTTT.

The table lists this clonotype with many counts. This chain connects TRBV24-1 to TRBJ1-5; maybe TRBD1 (6 bases). Trimming took off 3 bases at V and 5 bases at J, with 10 bases between the two ends. Germline V gene data show CDR1 as KGHDR and CDR2 as SFDVKD. This CDR3 spans 14 amino acids. The CDR3 DNA sequence: TGTGCCACCAGTGATGGGGGGCCGTATCAGCCCCAGCATTTT. It translates to CATSDGGPYQPQHF.

As to this clonotype: A much more abundant neighbour one base away suggests this may be a read error. The rearrangement links TRBV7-2 to TRBJ2-6, with D hard to call. The CDR3 has 17 residues. Germline CDR1 is SGHTA and CDR2 is FQGNSA. CDR3 sequence: CASSLVSGRLWANVPTF. In DNA, the CDR3 is TGTGCCAGCAGCTTAGTATCCGGCAGACTCTGGGCCAACGTCCCGACTTTC.

This clonotype was detected once. The J gene is TRBJ1-1, the V gene TRBV4-1, with unresolved D. This CDR3 contains 15 residues. Between the trimmed V and J ends, which lost 0 bases and 2 bases, there was a span of 10 bases. Germline CDR1 MGHRA, CDR2 YSYEKL. Here the CDR3 reads CASSQDLAGNTEAFF. CDR3 bases: TGCGCCAGCAGCCAAGATCTCGCGGGAAACACTGAAGCTTTCTTT.

This clonotype showed up just a few times. The chain employs TRBV30 and TRBJ1-6; 9 nucleotides agree with TRBD1. Losses at the gene ends were 0 bases for V and 4 bases for J; bases not matched to a gene: 7. In germline, CDR1 is GTSNPN, CDR2 SVGIG (reference sequence). This CDR3 region has 17 residues. CDR3: CAWSVLGTGMYNSPLHF. CDR3 nucleotide sequence: TGTGCCTGGAGTGTATTGGGGACAGGGATGTATAATTCACCCCTCCACTTT. The full variable domain, its missing parts supplied by reference TRBV30 and TRBJ1-6, is SQTIHQWPATLVQPVGSPLSLECTVEGTSNPNLYWYRQAAGRGLQLLFYSVGIGQISSEVPQNLSASRPQDRQFILSSKKLLLSDSGFYLCAWSVLGTGMYNSPLHFGNGTRLTVT.

This clonotype was seen ten or more times. CDR3 nucleotide sequence: TGTGCCAGCAGTCCGGGGCTGGCCGACACCTTC. Translated, it gives CASSPGLADTF. The chain employs TRBV12-3 or TRBV12-4 and TRBJ1-2; possibly TRBD1 for D (5 bases). This CDR3 spans 11 amino acids. With 5 bases removed from V and 12 bases from J, the gap between germline ends came to 13 bases.

This clonotype occurred many times. The V gene is TRBV12-3 or TRBV12-4, the J gene TRBJ2-5; D is undetermined. This CDR3 contains 13 residues. V was cut by 4 bases and J by 5 bases, with 11 bases left in between. As DNA, the CDR3 is TGTGCCAGCAGTTGGATCTACGCTGAGACCCAGTACTTC. Residues: CASSWIYAETQYF.

This clonotype was detected many times. This chain connects TRBV6-1 to TRBJ1-5; D perhaps matches TRBD1 (6 bases). Germline assignment: CDR1 MNHNS and CDR2 SASEGT. The V gene lost 10 bases and the J gene lost 3 bases, with 13 bases spanning the gap. The CDR3 spans 13 residues. The CDR3 bases are TGTGCCACACTCGGACAGTCCAATCAGCCCCAGCATTTT. The encoded protein is CATLGQSNQPQHF.

This clonotype was observed at least ten times. J is TRBJ2-7 and V is TRBV5-1, with D possibly being TRBD2 (6 bases). Germline V gives CDR1 SGHRS, CDR2 YFSETQ. Between the trimmed V and J ends, which lost 1 base and 3 bases, there was a span of 11 bases. The CDR3 covers 14 residues. For the CDR3, the DNA is TGCGCCAGCAGCTTGAGAGCGGGCAACTACGAGCAGTACTTC. Translation gives CASSLRAGNYEQYF.

The chain couples TRBV5-1 to TRBJ2-7; 8 bases map to TRBD1. V lost 7 bases to trimming and J lost 2 bases; unmatched junction nucleotides: 5. CDR1 is SGHRS and CDR2 is YFSETQ in the germline V gene. The CDR3 spans 13 residues. The CDR3 sequence is CASGVGQAYEQYF. CDR3 coding DNA: TGCGCCAGCGGCGTGGGACAGGCCTACGAGCAGTACTTC.

At least ten counts were recorded for this clonotype. The J gene is TRBJ2-1, the V gene TRBV20-1, with TRBD2 matching over 7 bases. This CDR3 region has 14 residues. With V trimmed by 5 bases and J by 12 bases, 16 bases remained unmatched. The V gene's germline CDR1 is DFQATT and CDR2 SNEGSKA (reference sequence). CDR3 DNA sequence: TGCAGTGCTTGGCTGGGGGGGTCAAATAGGGCGCAGTTCTTC. Translated: CSAWLGGSNRAQFF.

This clonotype was counted between two and nine times. The V and J genes are TRBV7-8 and TRBJ2-7; 9 bases line up with TRBD1. J lost 6 bases, V lost 5 bases, and 8 bases had no gene match. The CDR3 sequence is 14 residues long. Per germline, CDR1 SGHVS and CDR2 FQNEAQ. CDR3 nucleotide sequence: TGTGCCAGCAGCCCCAGGACAGGGGATGCCGAGCAGTACTTC. This translates into CASSPRTGDAEQYF.

The sample holds many counts of this clonotype. V is TRBV10-3 and J is TRBJ1-1; 9 positions agree with TRBD1. The germline CDR1 and CDR2 sequences are ENHRY and SYGVKD. The CDR3 runs 14 residues. The junction had 4 bases not matched to a gene; V was cut back by 2 bases and J by 6 bases. CDR3 nucleotide sequence: TGTGCCATCAGTGAGCCGGGACAGGGCTCTGAAGCTTTCTTT. As protein: CAISEPGQGSEAFF.

This clonotype was observed a handful of times. V gene TRBV27 combines with J gene TRBJ2-7; tentatively, D is TRBD1 or TRBD2 (6 bases each). CDR1 is MNHEY and CDR2 is SMNVEV in the germline V gene (reference sequence). Trimming stripped 5 bases from V and 2 bases from J, with 13 bases between. The CDR3 runs to 14 residues. The DNA for the CDR3 is TGTGCCAGCAGTCCGGGGGCAGGGGCCTACGAGCAGTACTTC. Translating gives CASSPGAGAYEQYF.

This clonotype was recorded many times. The chain uses TRBV7-2 and TRBJ1-4; D not certain. Germline V gives CDR1 SGHTA, CDR2 FQGNSA. Trimming stripped 5 bases from V and 5 bases from J, with 12 bases between. There are 14 residues in the CDR3. The CDR3 region has the DNA TGTGCCAGCAGCCTCATGGGAGCGAATGAAAAACTGTTTTTT. It translates to CASSLMGANEKLFF.

This clonotype showed up many times. The rearrangement joins TRBV9 to TRBJ2-1, with 7 bases aligning to TRBD2. Germline CDR1 and CDR2: SGDLS and YYNGEE. V dropped 2 bases and J dropped 2; count of bases not matched to a gene: 4. The CDR3 is 15 residues long. CDR3 coding DNA: TGTGCCAGCAGCGTCTCGGCGGGAGCCTACAATGAGCAGTTCTTC. It codes for CASSVSAGAYNEQFF.